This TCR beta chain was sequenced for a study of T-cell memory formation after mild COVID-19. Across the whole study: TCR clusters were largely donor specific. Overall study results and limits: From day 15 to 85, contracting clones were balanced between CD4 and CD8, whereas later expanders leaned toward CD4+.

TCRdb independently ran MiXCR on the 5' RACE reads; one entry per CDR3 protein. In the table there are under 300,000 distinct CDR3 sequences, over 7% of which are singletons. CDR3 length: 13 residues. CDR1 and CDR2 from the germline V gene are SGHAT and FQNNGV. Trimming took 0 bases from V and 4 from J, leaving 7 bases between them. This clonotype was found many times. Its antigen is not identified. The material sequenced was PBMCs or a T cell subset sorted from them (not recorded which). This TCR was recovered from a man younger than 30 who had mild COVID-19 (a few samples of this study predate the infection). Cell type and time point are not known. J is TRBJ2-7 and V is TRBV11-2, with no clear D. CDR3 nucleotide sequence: TGTGCCAGCAGCTTAGAACGGATATACGAGCAGTACTTC. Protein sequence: CASSLERIYEQYF.